This record looks at one T cell receptor (beta chain) sequence and its context. Its binding antigen is unknown. Base quality data are lacking; no much larger clone is found one base away. The donors were healthy, HIV-negative adults who had no recently reported acute infections or vaccinations. Every donor was a Caucasian adult residing in Nashville, Tennessee, USA. CD4+ T cells were enriched by magnetic negative selection, after which naive cells were positively selected on CD45RA and the negative fraction was taken as the memory subset. Blood was obtained by leukapheresis, after which PBMCs were separated by Ficoll-Histopaque density gradient centrifugation and cryopreserved in liquid nitrogen vapor phase. Analytical flow cytometry was used to check the purity and quantity of each magnetically sorted T cell population. Each sorted fraction had its genomic DNA isolated and then quantified by UV absorbance on a Nanodrop 2000c.

This entry belongs to a study of shared clonotypes between healthy human individuals (dated by TCRdb to 2020 to 2022). Study-wide context: Two women and three men aged 18 to 49 years were included in the cohort. For each donor, three plates each were used for CD4 naive and CD4 memory, two plates were used for CD8 naive, and one plate was used for CD8 memory. The study deeply sequenced blood TCR repertoires of 5 or 6 healthy adults to estimate repertoire size and the extent of clonotype sharing between individuals. To increase sequencing depth and limit assay-specific biases, TCR repertoire library preparation and sequencing were carried out by different laboratories using diverse techniques. Per donor, leukapheresis produced somewhere between about 0.94 and 10 billion PBMCs.

TCR CDR3 regions were amplified from genomic DNA by multiplex PCR using the deep immunoSEQ assay. Extracted genomic DNA from each cell subset was spread evenly across all wells of several immunoSEQ 96-well plates, with each plate serving as a replicate. For sorted subsets, approximately 190 ng genomic DNA, equal to tens of thousands of T cell genomes, was loaded into each replicate PCR. Purified libraries were quantified with a Qubit 3.0 fluorometer, sized on a Bioanalyzer 2100, and re-quantified with the KAPA Library Quantification kit. Each immunoSEQ 96-well plate was sequenced on its own single-read 150-cycle Illumina NextSeq 550 flow cell. For the original study's pipeline: Because only junctional sequences without quality scores were contained in the immunoSEQ output, filtering matching that applied to full-length reads could not be performed. To assign V/J genes and CDR3, sequences were annotated using PyIR, a Python wrapper for IgBLAST v1.9, with IMGT germline references. Reads with weak V/J assignments (E-value above 1e-6), missing CDR3, stop codons, out-of-frame junctions, or ambiguous translated residues were removed. V3J clonotypes were defined by identical inferred V gene, J gene, and CDR3 amino acid sequence. Percentage overlap between repertoires was calculated by dividing the number of shared unique clonotypes by the size of the smaller repertoire. RTK rarefaction, the Chao1 estimator, and Recon v2.1 estimates of unobserved clonotypes were used to assess repertoire richness. Generation probabilities were computed with OLGA for all TCRbeta clonotypes obtained by the gDNA method from four donors. Entries here come from immuneACCESS through TCRdb and include only in-frame sequences with V and J called. Some clones fail to appear in such tables; in the studies checked, an unresolved V gene covers under half of the shortfall, and the cause of the remainder is unknown. V and J calls and clone size are given by that table; D and trimming were obtained from the DNA. In this sample the table shows roughly 1.4 million clones, approximately 98.5% of which occur a single time. Clones ranked in the top ten supply roughly 0.35% of the sample.

The research as a whole found: Compared with non-shared clonotypes, the clonotypes found in all four sorted-subset donors had higher generation probabilities. The genetic and exposure-history diversity represented was limited by the small number of donors. Incomplete sequencing was indicated by rarefaction of sorted-subset datasets, despite the large sequencing depth. Across a handful of donors, approximately 5% of naive CD4, roughly 3.4% of naive CD8, under 2.5% of memory CD4, and approximately 0.4% of memory CD8 clonotypes were shared. Pairwise subsampling indicated that sequencing depth was expected to affect the degree of clonotype sharing among donors. Sampling was limited to blood, and TCR repertoires in tissue likely differ from TCR repertoires in blood. Naive subsets generally had larger estimated clonotype richness than memory subsets did.

The CDR3 has 16 amino acids, counting the end cysteine and phenylalanine. The retained sequence is limited to the CDR3, 48 bases, with the frame set at the first base. The CDR1 and CDR2 encoded by the germline V gene are MNHEY and SVGAGI. Trimming accounts for 2 bases at V and 2 bases at J, while the number of junction bases matched to no gene is 2. The sequence was collected from a man aged 25 to 40 in good health. The sample was naive CD4+ T cells sorted from blood. According to the study, the label for this sample's cell subset or site signals: CD45RA+ positively selected. The chain links TRBV6-5 with TRBJ2-6, and TRBD2 aligns with 8 junction nucleotides. The CDR3 loop reads CASSYAGGAGANVLTF. Read as DNA, the sequence is TGTGCCAGCAGTTACGCGGGGGGCGCTGGGGCCAACGTCCTGACTTTC.